This TCR beta chain is drawn from a study of T-cell memory formation after mild COVID-19. From 5'RACE with constant-segment primers came TCR alpha and TCR beta cDNA libraries that carried sample barcodes and UMIs. TCRdb reprocessed the 5' RACE reads with MiXCR, giving one entry per CDR3 protein. The sample yields 260,000 or so distinct CDR3 sequences, approximately 15% seen once. Germline V CDR1 and CDR2: SGHVS, FQNEAQ. The V end lost 5 bases, the J end lost 5 bases, and 20 bases lay between the germline ends. The length of the CDR3 is 16 residues. General observations from the study: Clones shrinking between day 15 and 85 showed a balanced CD4/CD8 split, and those that grew later tilted toward CD4+.

A few counts support this clonotype. Its target is not known. Sequenced material: PBMCs or a T cell subset sorted from them (not recorded which). The genes are TRBV7-8 and TRBJ2-3; D perhaps matches TRBD2 (6 bases). This TCR was recovered from a young man who had mild COVID-19 (a few samples of this study predate the infection). Cell type and time point are not known. For the CDR3, the DNA is TGTGCCAGCAGCATAGTCGGCGGGGCCGGTAAAGATACGCAGTATTTT. It encodes CASSIVGGAGKDTQYF.